The clone carrying this T cell receptor beta chain was detected only once. This table comes from immunoSEQ multiplex PCR, and its TCRdb copy is limited to in-frame clones, with some not included. The sample gives some 450,000 clones, about 90% of which show up once; roughly 0.87% is in the top ten. The entry originates in a study of blood T cell repertoires in COVID-19. Trimming left V 2 bases short and J 6 bases short, with 16 bases between. The length of the CDR3 is 14 residues. The germline V gene encodes CDR1 GTSNPN and CDR2 SVGIG (reference sequence). This clonotype originated in a man aged 18-30 years with COVID-19, enrolled during active disease. The sample was peripheral blood. This chain joins TRBV30 and TRBJ1-2; no clear D gene. This CDR3 is CAWSTPRGANGYTF. DNA for the CDR3: TGTGCCTGGAGTACCCCTCGGGGTGCTAATGGCTACACCTTC.